A single sample is the source of the 8 T cell receptor beta chains below, sequenced in a study of blood T cells in healthy people across ages. For the second PCR, which ran for about 6 to 12 cycles, a sample-barcoded 5' primer and a J-beta primer mix were used. One entry per CDR3 protein results from TCRdb running MiXCR on the 5' RACE reads. The sample yields approximately 2,000,000 distinct CDR3 sequences, 30% to 40% seen once. The material sequenced was blood. The receptors come from a human donor in good health.

The table lists this clonotype with a few counts. This chain connects TRBV15 to TRBJ1-5; D remains ambiguous. This CDR3 contains 12 residues. Trimming pared 1 base from V and 5 bases from J, leaving 3 bases between. Germline CDR1 is LNHNV and CDR2 is YYDKDF (reference sequence). The CDR3 nucleotides read TGTGCCACCAGCAGAGCCCATCAGCCCCAGCATTTT. This translates into CATSRAHQPQHF. Using reference TRBV15 and TRBJ1-5 for the parts outside the CDR3, the full variable domain is DAMVIQNPRYQVTQFGKPVTLSCSQTLNHNVMYWYQQKSSQAPKLLFHYYDKDFNNEADTPDNFQSRRPNTSFCFLDIRSPGLGDTAMYLCATSRAHQPQHFGDGTRLSIL.

The chain carries TRBV12-5 and TRBJ2-5, with D maybe TRBD2 (7 bases). The CDR3 is 16 amino acids. V gave up 5 bases and J gave up 4 bases, with 20 bases separating them. Germline CDR1 and CDR2: LGHNT and FRNRAP. The DNA for the CDR3 is TGTGCTAGTGGTCCGGGCACAGCGGGACACCGAGAGACCCAGTACTTC. Translating it yields CASGPGTAGHRETQYF.

The chain is built from TRBV2 and TRBJ2-2; D might be TRBD1 (5 bases). This CDR3 region has 15 residues. The germline V and J ends were trimmed by 6 bases and 0 bases, with 11 bases remaining between them. Per germline, CDR1 SNHLY and CDR2 FYNNEI. CDR3 protein: CASRPDSANTGELFF. Written as DNA, the CDR3 is TGTGCCAGCAGACCCGACAGCGCGAACACCGGGGAGCTGTTTTTT.

This clonotype was counted a few times. The CDR3 is CASSQGLPNEQFF. CDR3 coding DNA: TGTGCCAGCAGCCAAGGACTTCCCAATGAGCAGTTCTTC. The J gene is TRBJ2-1, the V gene TRBV3-1; D gene unclear. V lost 1 base and J 6 bases, leaving 7 bases between the germline ends. Germline CDR1 LGHDT, CDR2 YNNKEL (reference sequence). The CDR3 is made up of 13 amino acids.

This clonotype occurred many times. The rearrangement joins TRBV20-1 to TRBJ2-5; 8 nucleotides match TRBD2. V shed 0 bases, J shed 5 bases, and the junction held 14 bases outside the gene matches. Looked up from germline, CDR1 is DFQATT and CDR2 is SNEGSKA (reference sequence). The CDR3 has 17 amino acids. CDR3: CSARDYRRGLAGETQYF. DNA of the CDR3: TGCAGTGCTAGAGATTATCGGCGCGGACTAGCCGGTGAGACCCAGTACTTC.

This clonotype has a single count. J is TRBJ2-7 and V is TRBV18; D is unclear. Germline V gene sequence: CDR1 KGHSH, CDR2 LQKENI. This CDR3 is 14 amino acids long. V was cut by 0 bases and J by 2 bases, with 8 bases left in between. In DNA, the CDR3 is TGTGCCAGCTCACCACCGCCACGGACCTACGAGCAGTACTTC. This encodes CASSPPPRTYEQYF.

The chain has TRBV20-1 and TRBJ1-1, with 7 positions matching TRBD1. CDR1 is DFQATT and CDR2 is SNEGSKA in the germline V gene (reference sequence). Trimming cost V 1 base and J 1 base; bases outside gene matches: 3. This CDR3 contains 14 residues. In nucleotides, the CDR3 is TGCAGTGCTAGAGTCGGACAGGCGAACACTGAAGCTTTCTTT. Translation gives CSARVGQANTEAFF.

The sample holds a few counts of this clonotype. This chain joins TRBV19 and TRBJ1-1; maybe TRBD1 (5 bases). The V and J ends lost 7 bases and 7 bases respectively, with 16 bases between them. Germline loops: CDR1 LNHDA, CDR2 SQIVND (reference sequence). This CDR3 has 13 residues. As DNA, the CDR3 is TGTGCCAGTAACCCGGGACTGGGTGTTGAAGCTTTCTTT. The encoded protein is CASNPGLGVEAFF.